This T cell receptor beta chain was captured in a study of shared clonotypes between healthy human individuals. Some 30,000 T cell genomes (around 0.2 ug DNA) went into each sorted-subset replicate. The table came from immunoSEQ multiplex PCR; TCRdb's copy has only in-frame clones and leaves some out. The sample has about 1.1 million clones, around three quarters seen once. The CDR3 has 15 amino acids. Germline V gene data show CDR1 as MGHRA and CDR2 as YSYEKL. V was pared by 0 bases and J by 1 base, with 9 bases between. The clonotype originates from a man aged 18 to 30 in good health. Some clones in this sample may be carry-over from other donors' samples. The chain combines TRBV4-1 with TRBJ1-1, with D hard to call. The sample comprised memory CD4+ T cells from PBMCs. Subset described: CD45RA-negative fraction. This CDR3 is CASSQDGRENTEAFF. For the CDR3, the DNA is TGCGCCAGCAGCCAAGATGGGAGGGAGAACACTGAAGCTTTCTTT.